This note documents a single TCR beta chain sequence. Its target is unknown. The data derive from a study of monozygotic twins with inflammatory bowel disease. Germline V gene sequence: CDR1 SEHNR, CDR2 FQNEAQ (reference sequence). The CDR3 covers 13 residues. Study-wide results and limits: The existence of one strong signal or clonotype linked to IBD lacked support.

Total RNA input per TCR library was roughly 3,300 ng. The UMIs carried a 6-nucleotide sample barcode, and they were added by template switching. Two nested PCRs, approximately 16 and 10 cycles, amplified TCRalpha and TCRbeta cDNA. TCRdb reprocessed the 5' RACE reads; each CDR3 protein has one entry and no DNA is given. Recorded for this sample: 300,000 to 450,000 distinct CDR3 sequences. The sequence came from a human donor with ulcerative colitis or Crohn's disease, or a healthy co-twin of an affected twin (not recorded which). Material: blood. The rearrangement joins TRBV7-9 to TRBJ2-4; TCRdb's D call of TRBD1 is untestable without DNA. CDR3: CASSPGTDNIQYF.